This passage covers 21 T cell receptor beta chains from one sample sequenced in a study of beta chain features in type 1 diabetes. The whole isolated RNA underwent reverse transcription, so sequencing captured expressed TCRB transcripts. TCRdb's copy holds only in-frame clones and misses some; the assay was immunoSEQ multiplex PCR. The table has about 140,000 clones, less than 10% seen once; the top ten hold nearly 0.65%. The sequencing sample was made of central memory CD4+ T cells from blood. The receptors stem from a woman aged 40 to 50 in good health.

Only a few counts were recorded for this clone. The chain recombines TRBV7-2 with TRBJ1-2; TRBD1 aligns across 10 bases. The germline CDR1 and CDR2 sequences are SGHTA and FQGNSA. The CDR3 loop spans 14 amino acids. After removal of 6 bases from V and 8 bases from J, the junction contained 9 bases not matched to a gene. CDR3 nucleotide sequence: TGTGCCAGCAGAGCCGGGACAGGGGATGAAGGCTACACCTTC. This encodes CASRAGTGDEGYTF.

This clone was seen a few times. The V and J genes are TRBV5-6 and TRBJ1-4; TRBD1 aligns across 9 bases. The length of the CDR3 is 15 residues. CDR1 and CDR2 from the germline V gene are SGHDT and YYEEEE. After removal of 4 bases from V and 8 bases from J, the junction contained 9 bases not matched to a gene. CDR3 DNA sequence: TGTGCCAGCAGCCTCTGGGACAGGGATTTCGAAAAACTGTTTTTT. It translates to CASSLWDRDFEKLFF. Full variable domain (remainder filled in from reference TRBV5-6 and TRBJ1-4): DAGVTQSPTHLIKTRGQQVTLRCSPKSGHDTVSWYQQALGQGPQFIFQYYEEEERQRGNFPDRFSGHQFPNYSSELNVNALLLGDSALYLCASSLWDRDFEKLFFGSGTQLSVL.

The sample holds a few counts of this clone. V is TRBV20-1 and J is TRBJ1-2; D not resolved. Per germline, CDR1 DFQATT and CDR2 SNEGSKA (reference sequence). V lost 6 bases, J lost 7 bases, and 12 bases lay in between. This CDR3 region has 11 residues. The CDR3 here is CSAFRGGGYTF. CDR3 nucleotides: TGCAGTGCCTTTAGAGGAGGTGGCTACACCTTC.

This clone was seen a few times. The CDR3 DNA is TGTGCCAGTAGTCCTAGGGGGACGTTAGCCAAAAACATTCAGTACTTC. Protein: CASSPRGTLAKNIQYF. This chain uses TRBV19 with TRBJ2-4; possibly TRBD1 for D (6 bases). The CDR3 runs 16 residues. V lost 5 bases, J lost 0 bases, and 14 bases lay in between. The germline CDR1 and CDR2 sequences are LNHDA and SQIVND (reference sequence).

This clone was seen only a few times. The V call is TRBV5-1, the J call TRBJ2-7, with a weak D call TRBD2 (5 bases). Germline-derived CDR1 and CDR2 are SGHRS and YFSETQ. The CDR3 runs to 14 residues. Trimming removed 3 bases from V and 6 bases from J, with 16 bases in between. In nucleotides, the CDR3 is TGCGCCAGCAGCTACTCTAGCCAGACTACCGAGCAGTACTTC. It yields the protein CASSYSSQTTEQYF. Looking up the rest from reference TRBV5-1 and TRBJ2-7 gives the full variable domain: KAGVTQTPRYLIKTRGQQVTLSCSPISGHRSVSWYQQTPGQGLQFLFEYFSETQRNKGNFPGRFSGRQFSNSRSEMNVSTLELGDSALYLCASSYSSQTTEQYFGPGTRLTVT.

This clone was seen a few times. This chain connects TRBV5-4 to TRBJ2-1; 11 bases fit TRBD2. The CDR3 has 17 amino acids. Germline V CDR1 and CDR2: SGHNT, YYREEE (reference sequence). Trimming removed 5 bases from V and 3 bases from J; junction bases left unmatched: 10. In nucleotides, the CDR3 is TGTGCCAGCAGACCGAGAGGGGGACTAGCGGACTACAATGAGCAGTTCTTC. Protein: CASRPRGGLADYNEQFF.

This clone turned up a few times. The rearrangement links TRBV18 to TRBJ2-7, with D possibly being TRBD1 (7 bases). V lost 3 bases, J lost 5 bases, and 14 bases lay in between. CDR3 length: 14 residues. CDR1 and CDR2 from the germline V gene are KGHSH and LQKENI. CDR3 in amino acids: CASSPPEGANEQYF. CDR3 nucleotide sequence: TGTGCCAGCTCACCCCCGGAGGGGGCCAACGAGCAGTACTTC. Combining the CDR3 with reference TRBV18 and TRBJ2-7 gives the whole variable domain NAGVMQNPRHLVRRRGQEARLRCSPMKGHSHVYWYRQLPEEGLKFMVYLQKENIIDESGMPKERFSAEFPKEGPSILRIQQVVRGDSAAYFCASSPPEGANEQYFGPGTRLTVT.

This clone occurred many times. V usage is TRBV29-1 and J usage is TRBJ2-7, with D possibly matching TRBD1 (6 bases). The germline gives CDR1 SQVTM, CDR2 ANQGSEA. Trimming removed 4 bases from V and 2 bases from J, with 12 bases in between. This CDR3 comprises 13 residues. The CDR3 here is CSVGGQMAYEQYF. DNA for the CDR3: TGCAGCGTTGGCGGACAGATGGCCTACGAGCAGTACTTC.

This clone was detected a few times. V gene TRBV18 combines with J gene TRBJ2-1; possibly TRBD2 for D (6 bases). Germline CDR1 is KGHSH and CDR2 is LQKENI. Trimming pared 4 bases from V and 6 bases from J, leaving 16 bases between. The CDR3 sequence is 15 residues long. CDR3 DNA sequence: TGTGCCAGCTCACTACGATCCGGGACTCTCAATGAGCAGTTCTTC. This gives the protein CASSLRSGTLNEQFF.

This clone appeared a few times. This chain joins TRBV25-1 and TRBJ1-6; a weak D match, TRBD1 (6 bases). The CDR3 covers 16 residues. V was trimmed by 6 bases and J by 5 bases, leaving 17 bases between them. Germline-derived CDR1 and CDR2 are MGHDK and SYGVNS. DNA for the CDR3: TGTGCCAGCAGCCTCCCCGGGACATGGGATAATTCACCCCTCCACTTT. Its translation: CASSLPGTWDNSPLHF. Based on the CDR3 plus reference TRBV25-1 and TRBJ1-6, the full variable domain is EADIYQTPRYLVIGTGKKITLECSQTMGHDKMYWYQQDPGMELHLIHYSYGVNSTEKGDLSSESTVSRIRTEHFPLTLESARPSHTSQYLCASSLPGTWDNSPLHFGNGTRLTVT.

This clone was observed at least ten times. The chain combines TRBV23-1 with TRBJ2-5; D is undetermined. TRBV23-1 is an open reading frame whose function is uncertain. V lost 0 bases and J lost 5, with 4 bases in between. The CDR3 contains 12 residues. The chain's CDR3 is CASSQSSETQYF. The CDR3 bases are TGCGCCAGCAGTCAATCGTCGGAGACCCAGTACTTC.

The gene calls are TRBV5-5 and TRBJ2-7, with 12 bases lining up with TRBD2. Losses at the gene ends were 1 base for V and 0 bases for J; bases not matched to a gene: 8. The CDR3 totals 18 residues. Germline V gives CDR1 SGHKS, CDR2 YYEKEE (reference sequence). CDR3 region: CASSLSLAGGSSSYEQYF. Here the CDR3 DNA reads TGTGCCAGCAGCTTGTCACTAGCGGGGGGTTCGAGCTCCTACGAGCAGTACTTC.

The chain couples TRBV7-2 to TRBJ2-2; TRBD2 agrees at 10 bases. J gave up 5 bases and V 1 base, and 4 bases lay outside the gene matches. CDR1 SGHTA and CDR2 FQGNSA come from the germline V gene. The CDR3 covers 16 residues. CDR3 nucleotide sequence: TGTGCCAGCAGCTTAGGAGCGGGGGGGAATACCGGGGAGCTGTTTTTT. Amino acids: CASSLGAGGNTGELFF.

This clone was observed a handful of times. The chain joins TRBV7-6 to TRBJ1-1, with TRBD1 matching 10 bases. This CDR3 is built from 13 residues. CDR1 and CDR2 (germline): SGHVS, FNYEAQ. The trim removed 5 bases at V and 4 bases at J, leaving 1 base unmatched. Here the CDR3 DNA reads TGTGCCAGCAGCCGGGACAGGGGCACTGAAGCTTTCTTT. Translated: CASSRDRGTEAFF.

This clone was counted only a few times. V usage is TRBV7-2 and J usage is TRBJ2-5; 8 bases agree with TRBD2. The V and J ends lost 5 bases and 1 base, in that order; junction bases with no gene match: 9. The CDR3 length is 16 residues. From germline, CDR1 is SGHTA and CDR2 FQGNSA. The CDR3 DNA sequence: TGTGCCAGCAGCCTGGTCAGCGGGGGAACCCAAGAGACCCAGTACTTC. It specifies CASSLVSGGTQETQYF.

This clone was counted only a few times. The rearrangement uses TRBV7-8 and TRBJ2-1, with TRBD2 identical over 12 bases. This CDR3 comprises 17 residues. J gave up 6 bases and V 5 bases, and 11 bases lay outside the gene matches. Germline V gene sequence: CDR1 SGHVS, CDR2 FQNEAQ. CDR3 bases: TGTGCCAGCAGCCCCCGCGCTAGCGGGGGGGCCAGCAATGAGCAGTTCTTC. Its translation: CASSPRASGGASNEQFF.

This clone was counted a few times. This chain connects TRBV5-1 to TRBJ1-1; tentative D call: TRBD1 (5 bases). Germline V gene sequence: CDR1 SGHRS, CDR2 YFSETQ. The CDR3 runs 14 residues. V lost 4 bases and J 1 base, leaving 11 bases between the germline ends. CDR3 bases: TGCGCCAGCAGCCGCGGGGGGGGGAACACTGAAGCTTTCTTT. Translating it yields CASSRGGGNTEAFF.

This clone was seen only a few times. The rearrangement uses TRBV18 and TRBJ2-7; 7 bases map to TRBD1. CDR1 is KGHSH and CDR2 is LQKENI in the germline V gene. The CDR3 has 15 amino acids. J was trimmed by 2 bases and V by 1 base; bases with no gene match: 5. CDR3 residues: CASSPLGGQPYEQYF. CDR3 bases: TGTGCCAGCTCACCACTTGGGGGACAGCCCTACGAGCAGTACTTC.

The rearrangement joins TRBV29-1 to TRBJ1-1, with 11 bases matching TRBD1. The CDR3 consists of 15 residues. Unmatched junction bases numbered 10, after V lost 6 bases and J lost 4 bases. CDR1 is SQVTM, CDR2 ANQGSEA, per germline. CDR3 DNA sequence: TGCAGCGTAAATAAACCGGGACAGGGGGGCACTGAAGCTTTCTTT. It encodes CSVNKPGQGGTEAFF.

The CDR3 here is CASSLSVGSRTNYGYTF. CDR3 nucleotides: TGTGCCAGCAGCTTATCGGTTGGGAGCAGGACTAACTATGGCTACACCTTC. The V and J genes are TRBV7-2 and TRBJ1-2; D not resolved. Germline loops: CDR1 SGHTA, CDR2 FQGNSA. V lost 2 bases to trimming and J lost 0 bases, with 16 bases between them. The CDR3 contains 17 residues.

The rearrangement joins TRBV7-6 to TRBJ2-5; 14 positions match TRBD2. The V and J ends lost 5 bases and 4 bases, in that order; junction bases with no gene match: 3. This CDR3 is built from 15 residues. Germline-derived CDR1 and CDR2 are SGHVS and FNYEAQ. CDR3 residues: CASSIGTSGGETQYF. The CDR3 bases are TGTGCCAGCAGCATCGGGACTAGCGGGGGAGAGACCCAGTACTTC. The entire variable domain, with the rest obtained from reference TRBV7-6 and TRBJ2-5, is as follows: GAGVSQSPRYKVTKRGQDVALRCDPISGHVSLYWYRQALGQGPEFLTYFNYEAQQDKSGLPNDRFSAERPEGSISTLTIQRTEQRDSAMYRCASSIGTSGGETQYFGPGTRLLVL.